Listed below are T cell receptor beta chains from one sample, sequenced in a study of cytotoxic CD8 clonotypes in ibrutinib-treated CLL. Clones were sequenced by immunoSEQ multiplex PCR, and TCRdb holds only the in-frame ones, with some missing. Of some 200,000 clones detected, roughly 77% appear once; the ten largest clones hold 5.9%. Sequenced material: PBMCs, taken after 12 months of ibrutinib treatment. These TCRs come from a human donor with chronic lymphocytic leukemia. CDR3s include the opening cysteine and the closing phenylalanine or tryptophan. D genes are given only for firm matches. Only part of the rows carry a size: once, few, many, or a class if the clone is expanded.

few	TRBJ1-6	TRBV9	NA	CASSVAGANSPLHF	TGTGCCAGCAGCGTAGCTGGGGCAAATTCACCCCTCCACTTT
NA	TRBJ2-7	TRBV18	NA	CASSPRTYEQYF	TGTGCCAGCTCACCACGAACATACGAGCAGTACTTC
NA	TRBJ1-1	TRBV6-1	NA	CASSINTEAFF	TGTGCCAGCAGTATTAACACTGAAGCTTTCTTT
NA	TRBJ1-6	TRBV30	TRBD1	CAWAFGTGLSPLHF	TGTGCCTGGGCCTTCGGGACAGGGTTATCACCCCTCCACTTT
few	TRBJ2-5	TRBV5-1	NA	CASSLVRRLETQYF	TGCGCCAGCAGCTTGGTCAGGAGACTAGAGACCCAGTACTTC
NA	TRBJ1-2	TRBV5-5	NA	CASSLTREGQVYGYTF	TGTGCCAGCAGCCTAACAAGGGAAGGTCAGGTATATGGCTACACCTTC
once	TRBJ1-2	TRBV18	NA	CASSRDGLYGYTF	TGTGCCAGCTCACGAGACGGGCTCTATGGCTACACCTTC
NA	TRBJ2-5	TRBV28	NA	CASSLRRGRQETQYF	TGTGCCAGCAGTTTACGCAGGGGTCGACAAGAGACCCAGTACTTC
NA	TRBJ2-7	TRBV5-4	NA	CASSFWRAEQYF	TGTGCCAGCAGCTTTTGGAGAGCGGAGCAGTACTTC
NA	TRBJ2-7	TRBV7-2	NA	CASTTGLGRQYF	TGTGCCAGCACCACCGGACTGGGGCGACAGTACTTC
NA	TRBJ2-1	TRBV9	TRBD2	CASSSRRGATNNEQFF	TGTGCCAGCAGCTCTCGGCGGGGGGCTACGAACAATGAGCAGTTCTTC
few	TRBJ1-2	TRBV6-4	NA	CASSDGQSYGYTF	TGTGCCAGCAGTGACGGGCAGTCTTATGGCTACACCTTC
NA	TRBJ1-1	TRBV7-2	NA	CASSRSGRIMNTEAFF	TGTGCCAGCAGCCGCAGTGGGCGGATCATGAACACTGAAGCTTTCTTT
few	TRBJ2-5	TRBV4-3	NA	CASSQGWAGEETQYF	TGCGCCAGCAGCCAAGGGTGGGCAGGGGAAGAGACCCAGTACTTC
NA	TRBJ1-3	TRBV4-1	NA	CASSQDQTGLSSGNTIYF	TGCGCCAGCAGCCAAGATCAAACCGGACTAAGCTCTGGAAACACCATATATTTT
NA	TRBJ2-1	TRBV4-2	NA	CASSQDVGTSQYNEQFF	TGTGCCAGCAGCCAAGATGTGGGAACCAGCCAATACAATGAGCAGTTCTTC
NA	TRBJ1-1	TRBV21-1	NA	CASSKAADINTEAFF	TGTGCCAGCAGCAAAGCCGCAGATATCAACACTGAAGCTTTCTTT
NA	TRBJ2-3	TRBV6-5	NA	CASSNRGADTQYF	TGTGCCAGCAGCAACCGGGGTGCAGATACGCAGTATTTT
NA	TRBJ2-6	TRBV9	NA	CASSVVSSGANVLTF	TGTGCCAGCAGCGTAGTAAGCTCTGGGGCCAACGTCCTGACTTTC
NA	TRBJ2-7	TRBV28	TRBD2	CASRSSGSGEQYF	TGTGCCAGCAGATCTAGCGGGAGTGGCGAGCAGTACTTC
NA	TRBJ1-4	TRBV6-5	NA	CASSRDRATNEKLFF	TGTGCCAGCAGTCGTGACAGAGCAACTAATGAAAAACTGTTTTTT
few	TRBJ2-3	TRBV27	TRBD2	CASSLGGLAVTDTQYF	TGTGCCAGCAGTTTGGGAGGGCTAGCGGTCACAGATACGCAGTATTTT
NA	TRBJ2-5	TRBV5-1	NA	CASSSGARETQYF	TGCGCCAGCAGCTCGGGGGCCCGGGAGACCCAGTACTTC
few	TRBJ1-2	TRBV4-3	NA	CASSQGASWYGYTF	TGCGCCAGCAGCCAGGGGGCTTCGTGGTATGGCTACACCTTC
NA	TRBJ1-2	TRBV11-2	TRBD1	CASRQTGANYGYTF	TGTGCCAGCAGACAGACAGGGGCTAACTATGGCTACACCTTC
many	TRBJ2-1	TRBV9	TRBD1	CASSPGQGILNNEQFF	TGTGCCAGCAGCCCGGGACAGGGGATTCTAAACAATGAGCAGTTCTTC
few	TRBJ2-7	TRBV4-1	NA	CASSQVHPGYEQYF	TGCGCCAGCAGCCAAGTTCACCCGGGCTACGAGCAGTACTTC